The source of this T cell receptor (beta chain) is a study of T cells expressing NK-cell markers. TCRdb reanalyzed the 5' RACE reads, giving one entry per CDR3 protein sequence and no DNA. The table for this sample gives about 390,000 distinct CDR3 sequences. The CDR3 is 16 amino acids. CDR1 DFQATT and CDR2 SNEGSKA come from the germline V gene (reference sequence). The clonotype was recovered from a woman in her forties or fifties in good health. The rearrangement uses TRBV20-1 and TRBJ2-4; TCRdb names TRBD1, which stays unverified in the absence of DNA. Sequenced: blood T cells: a sorted CD56 or NKG2C T cell subset, CD4+ or CD8+ T cells, or bulk PBMC T cells (not recorded which). The chain's CDR3 is CSAGQAIVVSKNIQYF.